This T cell receptor (beta chain) originates from a study of shared T cell receptors in the human thymus. Produced via immunoSEQ multiplex PCR; TCRdb's table is partial and in-frame only. The top ten hold 0.01% to 0.015% of the sample, which has just under 550,000 clones, more than 75% seen once. The CDR3 has 11 amino acids. From germline, CDR1 is DFQATT and CDR2 SNEGSKA (reference sequence). Trimming took off 2 bases at V and 9 bases at J, with 8 bases between the two ends. In addition, the sample was reused for a study of human thymus T cells. That source adds: Resected material from corrective heart surgery provided the thymus tissue analysed.

The sample comprised thymocytes. This clonotype originated in a boy younger than two with a congenital heart defect. The rearrangement links TRBV20-1 to TRBJ1-5; D gene unclear. CDR3 protein: CSARRLRPQHF. CDR3 sequence (DNA): TGCAGTGCTAGACGGTTACGGCCCCAGCATTTT.